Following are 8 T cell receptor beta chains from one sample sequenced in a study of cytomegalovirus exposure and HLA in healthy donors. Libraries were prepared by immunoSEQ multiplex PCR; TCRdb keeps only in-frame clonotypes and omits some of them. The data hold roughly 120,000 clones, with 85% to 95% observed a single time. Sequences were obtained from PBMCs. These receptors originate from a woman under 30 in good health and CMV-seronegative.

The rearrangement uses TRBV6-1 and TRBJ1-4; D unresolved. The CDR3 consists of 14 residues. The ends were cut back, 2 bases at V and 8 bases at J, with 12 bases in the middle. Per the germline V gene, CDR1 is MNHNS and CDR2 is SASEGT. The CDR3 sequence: CASSELGSLEKLFF. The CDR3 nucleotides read TGTGCCAGCAGTGAACTTGGGAGTTTGGAAAAACTGTTTTTT.

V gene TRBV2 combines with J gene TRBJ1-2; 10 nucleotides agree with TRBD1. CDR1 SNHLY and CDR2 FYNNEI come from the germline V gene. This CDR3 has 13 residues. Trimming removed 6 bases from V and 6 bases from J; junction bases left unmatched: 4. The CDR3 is CASRGQGKDGYTF. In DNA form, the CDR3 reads TGTGCCAGCAGGGGACAGGGGAAGGATGGCTACACCTTC.

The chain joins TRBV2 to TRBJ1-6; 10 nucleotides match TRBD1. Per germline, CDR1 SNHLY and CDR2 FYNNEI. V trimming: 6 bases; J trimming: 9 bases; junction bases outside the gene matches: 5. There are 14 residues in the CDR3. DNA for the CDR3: TGTGCCAGCAGCCCCGGGACAGGGGTTTCACCCCTCCACTTT. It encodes CASSPGTGVSPLHF.

The CDR3 DNA is TGTGCCAGCAGTTTTTACCAGTACAATGAGCAGTTCTTC. It codes for CASSFYQYNEQFF. V gene TRBV28 combines with J gene TRBJ2-1; the D is unclear. Germline V CDR1 and CDR2: MDHEN, SYDVKM. V gave up 3 bases and J gave up 4 bases, with 7 bases separating them. This CDR3 has 13 amino acids.

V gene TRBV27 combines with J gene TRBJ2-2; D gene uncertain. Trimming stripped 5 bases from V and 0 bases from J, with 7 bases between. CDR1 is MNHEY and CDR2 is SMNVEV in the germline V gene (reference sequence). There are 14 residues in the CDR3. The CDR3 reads CASSKQANTGELFF. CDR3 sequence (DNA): TGTGCCAGCAGTAAACAAGCGAACACCGGGGAGCTGTTTTTT.

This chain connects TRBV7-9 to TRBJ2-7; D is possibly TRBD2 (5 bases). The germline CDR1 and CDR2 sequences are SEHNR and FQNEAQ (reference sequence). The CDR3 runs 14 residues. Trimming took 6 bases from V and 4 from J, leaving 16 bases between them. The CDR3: CASSLRTSPYEQYF. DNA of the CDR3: TGTGCCAGCAGTCTCCGAACTAGTCCGTACGAGCAGTACTTC.

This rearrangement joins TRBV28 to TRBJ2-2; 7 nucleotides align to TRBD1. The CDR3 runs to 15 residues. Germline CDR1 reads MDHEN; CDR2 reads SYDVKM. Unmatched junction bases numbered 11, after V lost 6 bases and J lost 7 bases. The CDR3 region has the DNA TGTGCCAGCAGCCCCCCAGGGGGTCTTCACGGGGAGCTGTTTTTT. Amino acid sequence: CASSPPGGLHGELFF.

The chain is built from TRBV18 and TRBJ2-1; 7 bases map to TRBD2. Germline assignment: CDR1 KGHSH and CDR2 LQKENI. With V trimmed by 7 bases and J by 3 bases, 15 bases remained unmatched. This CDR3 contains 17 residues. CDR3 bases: TGTGCCAGCTTAACCACCTCTACCCCGGGAGGCTACAATGAGCAGTTCTTC. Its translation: CASLTTSTPGGYNEQFF. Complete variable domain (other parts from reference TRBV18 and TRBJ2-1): NAGVMQNPRHLVRRRGQEARLRCSPMKGHSHVYWYRQLPEEGLKFMVYLQKENIIDESGMPKERFSAEFPKEGPSILRIQQVVRGDSAAYFCASLTTSTPGGYNEQFFGPGTRLTVL.